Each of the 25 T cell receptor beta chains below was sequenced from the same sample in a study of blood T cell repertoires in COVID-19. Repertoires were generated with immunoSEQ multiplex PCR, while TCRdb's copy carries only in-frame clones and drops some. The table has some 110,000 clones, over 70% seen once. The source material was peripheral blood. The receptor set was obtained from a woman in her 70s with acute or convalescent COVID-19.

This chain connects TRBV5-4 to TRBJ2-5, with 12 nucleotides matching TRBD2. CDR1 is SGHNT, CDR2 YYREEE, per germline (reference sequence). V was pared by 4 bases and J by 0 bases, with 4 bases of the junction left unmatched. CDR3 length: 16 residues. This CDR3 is CASSAGTSGYQETQYF. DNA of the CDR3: TGTGCCAGCAGCGCAGGGACTAGCGGGTACCAAGAGACCCAGTACTTC.

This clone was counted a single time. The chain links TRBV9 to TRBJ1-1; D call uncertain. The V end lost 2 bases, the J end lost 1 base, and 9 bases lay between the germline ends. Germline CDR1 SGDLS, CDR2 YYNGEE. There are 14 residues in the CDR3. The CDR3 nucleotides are TGTGCCAGCAGCGTCTCCCCGGGGAACACTGAAGCTTTCTTT. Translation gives CASSVSPGNTEAFF.

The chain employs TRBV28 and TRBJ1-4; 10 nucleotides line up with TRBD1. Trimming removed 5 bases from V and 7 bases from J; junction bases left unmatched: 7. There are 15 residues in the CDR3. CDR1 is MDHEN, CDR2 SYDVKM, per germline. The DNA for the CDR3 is TGTGCCAGCAGTCTGCTGACAGGGGGCGTTGAAAAACTGTTTTTT. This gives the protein CASSLLTGGVEKLFF.

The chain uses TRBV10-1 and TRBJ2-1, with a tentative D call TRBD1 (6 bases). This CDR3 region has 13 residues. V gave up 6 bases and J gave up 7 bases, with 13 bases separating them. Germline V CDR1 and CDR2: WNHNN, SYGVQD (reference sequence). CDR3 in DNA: TGCGCCAGCAGGGAAGGGGGTATAAATGAGCAGTTCTTC. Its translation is CASREGGINEQFF.

The DNA for the CDR3 is TGTGCCAGCAGCCAAGACCTACCAGGGAATTCACCCCTCCACTTT. It is translated as CASSQDLPGNSPLHF. The chain recombines TRBV3-1 (or the pseudogene TRBV3-2) with TRBJ1-6, with TRBD1 as a possible D gene (5 bases). The CDR3 covers 15 residues. V was trimmed by 0 bases and J by 7 bases, leaving 10 bases between them. Germline V gene data show CDR1 as LGHDT and CDR2 as YNNKEL (reference sequence).

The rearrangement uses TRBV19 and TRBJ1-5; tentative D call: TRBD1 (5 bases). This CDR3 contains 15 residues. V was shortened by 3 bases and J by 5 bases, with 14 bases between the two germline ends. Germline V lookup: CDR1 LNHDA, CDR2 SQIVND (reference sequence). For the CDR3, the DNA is TGTGCCAGTAGTATTCTGGACATACAATATCAGCCCCAGCATTTT. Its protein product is CASSILDIQYQPQHF.

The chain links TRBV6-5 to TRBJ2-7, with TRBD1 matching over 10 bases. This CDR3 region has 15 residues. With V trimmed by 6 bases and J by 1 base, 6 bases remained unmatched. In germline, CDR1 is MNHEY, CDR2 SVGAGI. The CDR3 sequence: CASSGDRGVSYEQYF. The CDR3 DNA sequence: TGTGCCAGCAGCGGGGACAGGGGAGTTTCCTACGAGCAGTACTTC.

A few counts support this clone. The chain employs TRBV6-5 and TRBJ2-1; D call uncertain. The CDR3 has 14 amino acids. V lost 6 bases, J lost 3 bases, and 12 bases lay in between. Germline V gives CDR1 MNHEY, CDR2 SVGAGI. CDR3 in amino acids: CASRPPGGYNEQFF. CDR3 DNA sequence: TGTGCCAGCAGGCCTCCGGGTGGCTACAATGAGCAGTTCTTC.

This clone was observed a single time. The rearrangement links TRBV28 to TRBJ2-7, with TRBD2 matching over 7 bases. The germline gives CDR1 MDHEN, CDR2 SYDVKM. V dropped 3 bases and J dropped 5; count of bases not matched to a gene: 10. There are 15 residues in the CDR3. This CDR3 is CASSFEGGRGNEQYF. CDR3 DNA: TGTGCCAGCAGTTTTGAGGGAGGGCGGGGGAACGAGCAGTACTTC.

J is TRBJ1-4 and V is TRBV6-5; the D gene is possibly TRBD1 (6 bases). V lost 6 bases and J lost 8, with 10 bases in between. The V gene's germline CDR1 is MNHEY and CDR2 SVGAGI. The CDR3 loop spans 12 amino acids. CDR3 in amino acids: CASRNRDEKLFF. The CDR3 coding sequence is TGTGCCAGCAGGAACAGGGACGAAAAACTGTTTTTT.

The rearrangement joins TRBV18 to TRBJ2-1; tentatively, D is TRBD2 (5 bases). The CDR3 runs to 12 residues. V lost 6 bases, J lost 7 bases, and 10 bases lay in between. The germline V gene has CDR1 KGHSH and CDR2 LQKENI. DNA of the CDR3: TGTGCCAGCTCCCCCGAGCGGAATGAGCAGTTCTTC. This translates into CASSPERNEQFF.

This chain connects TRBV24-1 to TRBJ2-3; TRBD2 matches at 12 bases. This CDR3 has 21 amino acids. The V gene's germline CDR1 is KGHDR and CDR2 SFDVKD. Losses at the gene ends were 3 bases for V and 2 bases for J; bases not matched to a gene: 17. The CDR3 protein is CATSDHRFGLAGGRDTDTQYF. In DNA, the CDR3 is TGTGCCACCAGTGATCACCGGTTTGGTCTAGCGGGAGGGAGGGACACAGATACGCAGTATTTT.

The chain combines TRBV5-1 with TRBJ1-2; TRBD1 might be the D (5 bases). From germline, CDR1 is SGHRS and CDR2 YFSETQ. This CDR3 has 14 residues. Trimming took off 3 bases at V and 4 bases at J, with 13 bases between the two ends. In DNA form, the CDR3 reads TGCGCCAGCAGCTCCGCAGGGTTAAGCTATGGCTACACCTTC. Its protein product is CASSSAGLSYGYTF.

The CDR3 protein is CASSPGDRSASEQYF. CDR3 DNA sequence: TGCGCCAGCAGTCCCGGAGACAGGTCCGCTAGTGAGCAGTACTTC. The chain is built from TRBV5-1 and TRBJ2-7, with TRBD1 as a possible D gene (6 bases). Germline V gives CDR1 SGHRS, CDR2 YFSETQ. The CDR3 sequence is 15 residues long. Trimming stripped 5 bases from V and 7 bases from J, with 22 bases between.

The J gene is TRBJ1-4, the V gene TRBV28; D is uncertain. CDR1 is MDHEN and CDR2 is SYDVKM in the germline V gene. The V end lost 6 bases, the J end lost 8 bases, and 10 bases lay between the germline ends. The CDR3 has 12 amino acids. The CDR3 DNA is TGTGCCAGCAGCCCACCCTACGAAAAACTGTTTTTT. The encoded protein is CASSPPYEKLFF.

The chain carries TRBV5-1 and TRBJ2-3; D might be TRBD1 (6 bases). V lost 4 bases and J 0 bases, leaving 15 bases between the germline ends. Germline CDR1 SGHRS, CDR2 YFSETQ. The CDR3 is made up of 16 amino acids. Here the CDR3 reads CASSITRDTSTDTQYF. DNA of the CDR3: TGCGCCAGCAGCATTACTAGGGACACTAGCACAGATACGCAGTATTTT.

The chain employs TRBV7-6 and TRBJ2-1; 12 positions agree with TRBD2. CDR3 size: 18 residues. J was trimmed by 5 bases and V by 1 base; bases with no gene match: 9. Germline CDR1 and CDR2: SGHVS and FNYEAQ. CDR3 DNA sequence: TGTGCCAGCAGCTTAGGGGGGCTAGCGGGAGGGCCACACAATGAGCAGTTCTTC. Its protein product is CASSLGGLAGGPHNEQFF.

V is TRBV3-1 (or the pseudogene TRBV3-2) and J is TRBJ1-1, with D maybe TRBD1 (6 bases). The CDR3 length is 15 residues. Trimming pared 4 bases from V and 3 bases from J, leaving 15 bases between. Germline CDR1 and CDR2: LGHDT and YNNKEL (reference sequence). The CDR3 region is CASSPLRGGDTEAFF. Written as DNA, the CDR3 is TGTGCCAGCAGCCCCCTGAGGGGGGGGGACACTGAAGCTTTCTTT.

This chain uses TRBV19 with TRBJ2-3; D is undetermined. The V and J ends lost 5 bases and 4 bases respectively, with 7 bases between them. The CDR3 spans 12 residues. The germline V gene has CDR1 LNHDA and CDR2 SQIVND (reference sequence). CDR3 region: CASSLAADTQYF. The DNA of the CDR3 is TGTGCCAGTAGTTTGGCAGCAGATACGCAGTATTTT.

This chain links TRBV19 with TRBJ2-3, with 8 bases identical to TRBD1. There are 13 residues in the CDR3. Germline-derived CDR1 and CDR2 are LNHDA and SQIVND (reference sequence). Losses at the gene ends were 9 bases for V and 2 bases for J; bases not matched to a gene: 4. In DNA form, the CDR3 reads TGTGCCAGCCAGGGGGCGAACACAGATACGCAGTATTTT. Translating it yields CASQGANTDTQYF.

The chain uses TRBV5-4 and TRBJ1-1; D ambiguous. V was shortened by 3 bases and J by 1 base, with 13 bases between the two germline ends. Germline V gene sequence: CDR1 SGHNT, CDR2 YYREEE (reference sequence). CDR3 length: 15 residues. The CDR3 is CASSSKANSNTEAFF. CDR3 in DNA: TGTGCCAGCAGCTCCAAAGCCAATTCGAACACTGAAGCTTTCTTT.

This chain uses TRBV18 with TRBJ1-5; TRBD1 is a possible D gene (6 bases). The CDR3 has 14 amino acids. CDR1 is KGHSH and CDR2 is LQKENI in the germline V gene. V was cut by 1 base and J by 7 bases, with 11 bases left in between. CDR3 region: CASSPQKGDQPQHF. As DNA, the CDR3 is TGTGCCAGCTCACCACAAAAGGGGGACCAGCCCCAGCATTTT.

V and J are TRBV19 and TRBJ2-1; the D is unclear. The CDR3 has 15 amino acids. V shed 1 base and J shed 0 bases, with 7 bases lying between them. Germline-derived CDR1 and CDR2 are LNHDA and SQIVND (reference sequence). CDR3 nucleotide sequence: TGTGCCAGTAGTATAGCGGTGAGCTCCTACAATGAGCAGTTCTTC. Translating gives CASSIAVSSYNEQFF.

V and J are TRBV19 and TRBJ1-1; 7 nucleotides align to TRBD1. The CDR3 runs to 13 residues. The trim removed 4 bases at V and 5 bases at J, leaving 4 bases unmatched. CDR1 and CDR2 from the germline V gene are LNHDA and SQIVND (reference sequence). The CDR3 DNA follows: TGTGCCAGTAGTACTGACAGGGAAACTGAAGCTTTCTTT. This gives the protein CASSTDRETEAFF.

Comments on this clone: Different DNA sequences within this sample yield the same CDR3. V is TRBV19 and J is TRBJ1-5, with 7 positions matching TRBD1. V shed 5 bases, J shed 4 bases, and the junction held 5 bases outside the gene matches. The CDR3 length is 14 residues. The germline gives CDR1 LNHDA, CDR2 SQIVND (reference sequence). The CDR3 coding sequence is TGTGCCAGTAGTCCCCCAGGGGGAAATCAGCCCCAGCATTTT. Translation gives CASSPPGGNQPQHF.